This TCR beta chain is from a study of CD8 T cells in ankylosing spondylitis. General study findings and limits: Enrichment of disease-linked clones was reportedly significant in matched ankylosing spondylitis synovial fluid.

TCRdb analysed the 5' RACE reads with MiXCR anew, one entry per CDR3 protein. The data contain more than 100,000 distinct CDR3 sequences, over 10% of them seen just once; the ten biggest clones take up roughly 4%. The CDR3 has 15 amino acids. At least ten counts were recorded for this clonotype. What it recognizes is unknown. The sample comprised blood, either unsorted or a sorted T cell fraction (not recorded which). The clonotype comes from a female donor with ankylosing spondylitis or in good health (not recorded which). This chain uses TRBV21-1 with TRBJ2-7; the table's TRBD1 call for D was not verified on the DNA. TRBV21-1 counts as a pseudogene. CDR3 bases: TGTGCCAGCAGTATTCGGGGACCGCGGCCCTACGAGCAGTACTTC. Its translation is CASSIRGPRPYEQYF.